Sequencing of this T cell receptor beta chain was carried out in a study of OX40 agonist ivuxolimab in advanced cancers. Study at large: The study gave patients intravenous ivuxolimab at 0.01 to 10 mg/kg every 2 weeks. Patients were roughly 87% male with ages roughly 20 to 85, mean around 61.

Sequencing was performed with immunoSEQ multiplex PCR; in TCRdb, only in-frame clones are kept and a portion is missing. In the table there are 70,000 to 95,000 clones, around 90% of which are singletons. This CDR3 has 14 residues. Germline CDR1 reads SQVTM; CDR2 reads ANQGSEA. V was cut by 6 bases and J by 5 bases, with 17 bases left in between. Exclusion of a patient followed from autoimmune disease history or systemic immunosuppression. At baseline, cycle 4 day 1, and cycle 7 day 1, blood was sampled. The clonotype comes from an adult with an advanced solid tumor such as melanoma, head and neck, liver or kidney cancer. V is TRBV29-1 and J is TRBJ2-1; the D is unclear. The material sequenced was CD4+ or CD8+ T cells sorted from blood, taken in a trial of the OX40 agonist ivuxolimab. The CDR3 DNA reads as TGCAGCGTGATAGCCCCCCCCCAGGACAATGAGCAGTTCTTC. Translation: CSVIAPPQDNEQFF.